The clone carrying this T cell receptor (beta chain) appeared many times. The target antigen is unknown. Individual cDNA molecules each received unique molecular identifiers attached to them. TCRdb re-called the 5' RACE reads with MiXCR, one entry per CDR3 protein. The sample holds 55,000 to 75,000 distinct CDR3 sequences, 7.7% seen once. The sample is drawn from a study of early T cells in non-severe SARS-CoV-2 infection. The overall study: Unsorted whole blood bulk RNA was sequenced, with unpaired chains.

This CDR3 region has 14 residues. V was pared by 5 bases and J by 3 bases, with 14 bases between. Germline V lookup: CDR1 MNHEY, CDR2 SMNVEV (reference sequence). Study findings and constraints: Reliance on VDJdb matching favored anti-spike CD8 responses; private and CD4 specificities were missed.

The receptor comes from an adult who was a healthcare worker with PCR-confirmed SARS-CoV-2 infection or an uninfected control (not recorded which). The J gene is TRBJ2-7, the V gene TRBV27; tentatively, D is TRBD2 (5 bases). The sample taken for sequencing was whole blood. CDR3 sequence reads: CASSMVLGSYEQYF. CDR3 nucleotide sequence: TGTGCCAGCAGTATGGTCCTTGGGAGCTACGAGCAGTACTTC.